This T cell receptor beta chain stems from a study of blood T cell repertoires in COVID-19 (dated by TCRdb to about 2020). In the study overall: Collaborator samples came from the United States, Italy and Spain and covered acute and convalescent phases of COVID-19. Sample metadata almost always included a de-identified subject ID, COVID-19 status, age in years and sex. Samples came from the ongoing ImmuneRACE study (first 160 participants) plus 1,254 subjects from 6 global collaborators. The prospective study material was composed of cDNA or gDNA derived from T cells, B-cell-depleted T cells, or PBMCs. The repertoires were made available in a free public database intended to serve as a resource for research on the immune response to SARS-CoV-2. Deeply sampled blood TCRbeta repertoires from subjects exposed to, actively infected with, or recovered from COVID-19 were included in the dataset. Where available, HLA class I and class II types were taken from metadata supplied by the sample provider and were not determined by assay-based typing.

Findings and caveats that apply to the study as a whole: The quantity of clinical and demographic metadata differed by source and by participant and was supplied without curation.

About this clone: Its antigen has not been determined. Per-nucleotide qualities are absent, and no much larger clonotype sits a single base away.

Germline trimming amounts to 2 bases on V and 6 bases on J, with 3 as the count of junction bases outside the gene matches. Including cysteine and phenylalanine, the CDR3 has 13 amino acids. Solely the CDR3 DNA is kept, with 39 bases framed from the first base. Sequences MDHEN (CDR1) and SYDVKM (CDR2) are obtained from the germline V gene. Collaborating institutions collected whole blood in K2EDTA tubes following their own protocols. For TCRbeta analysis, collaborator samples were shipped as frozen whole blood, as isolated PBMCs, or as DNA extracted from either sample type. TCRbeta CDR3 regions were amplified from genomic DNA using the immunoSEQ Assay, a bias-controlled multiplex PCR. On the study's bioinformatics: Within the assay, amplification of reference gene primers was used to estimate how many nucleated cells each sample contained. Sequence reads were collapsed and filtered to measure the absolute abundance of every unique TCRbeta CDR3 rearrangement. Productive Simpson clonality was computed per sample as the square root of Simpson's diversity index over productive rearrangements. Not all clones reach the TCRdb copy of this immuneACCESS table, which keeps in-frame sequences only. Checked studies attribute under half of the gap to unresolved V genes and leave the rest unexplained. The V and J calls and clone size are taken from that table; D and trimming were inferred from the DNA. In all, the sample holds approximately 87,000 clones, and around 89% of those were seen once. Approximately 15% of the sample is taken by the ten largest.

The origin of this receptor is an older man with active or convalescent COVID-19. The chain uses TRBV28 and TRBJ2-7, with 8 junctional bases fitting TRBD1. The sequencing sample was made of peripheral blood. The DNA sequence follows: TGTGCCAGCAGTTTAGACAGGGGTCCCGAGCAGTACTTC. Translated, this is CASSLDRGPEQYF.